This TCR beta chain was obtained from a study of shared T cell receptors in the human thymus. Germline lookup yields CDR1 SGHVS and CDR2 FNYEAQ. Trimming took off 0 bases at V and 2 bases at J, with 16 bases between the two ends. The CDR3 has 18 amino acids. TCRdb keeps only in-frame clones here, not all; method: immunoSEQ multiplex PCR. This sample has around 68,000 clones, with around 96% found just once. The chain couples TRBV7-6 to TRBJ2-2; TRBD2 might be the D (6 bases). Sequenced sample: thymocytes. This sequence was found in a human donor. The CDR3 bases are TGTGCCAGCAGCTTAGCGTCGCGGCAGGGAGGAAACACCGGGGAGCTGTTTTTT. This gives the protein CASSLASRQGGNTGELFF.